This T cell receptor (beta chain) emerged from a study of blood T cell repertoires in COVID-19. Study background: The origin of the acute and convalescent COVID-19 samples was the United States, Italy and Spain. T cells, B-cell-depleted T cells, or PBMCs supplied cDNA or gDNA.

Authors' analysis steps: It was from reference gene primer amplification that nucleated cell counts were estimated. Generated by immunoSEQ multiplex PCR, the TCRdb table keeps only in-frame clones and is missing some. The DNA gave D and trimming, while V, J and clone size come from that table. This table holds about 230,000 clones, roughly 82% found once. Trimming removed 5 bases from V and 4 bases from J; junction bases left unmatched: 10. Germline values: CDR1 LGHNA, CDR2 YNFKEQ. The CDR3 runs 16 residues. The chain uses TRBV4-2 and TRBJ2-1; 8 nucleotides line up with TRBD2. The receptor was derived from a woman between 40 and 55 years old who had recovered from COVID-19. The sample taken for sequencing was peripheral blood. The CDR3 DNA sequence: TGTGCCAGCAGCGAAGGCGGGGGGTTGGGGTACAATGAGCAGTTCTTC. Translation gives CASSEGGGLGYNEQFF.